The source of this T cell receptor beta chain is a study of blood T cell repertoires in COVID-19. In the study overall: From the United States, Italy and Spain came samples of acute and convalescent COVID-19. Sources were T cells, B-cell-depleted T cells, or PBMCs; the material itself was cDNA or gDNA.

Source study methods: Amplification with reference gene primers provided the estimates of nucleated cell counts. Libraries were prepared by immunoSEQ multiplex PCR; TCRdb keeps only in-frame clonotypes and omits some of them. The V and J calls and clone size come from that table; D and trimming were worked out from the DNA. The sample lists 240,000 or so clones; more than 70% were seen once. Trimming cost V 5 bases and J 9 bases, with 16 bases left between them. CDR1 and CDR2 (germline): SGHTA, FQGNSA. There are 13 residues in the CDR3. Sequencing used peripheral blood. The chain recombines TRBV7-2 with TRBJ2-5, with D maybe TRBD1 (6 bases). This clonotype originated in a man aged 80 or over with acute or convalescent COVID-19. The chain's CDR3 is CASSAYRDGAQYF. CDR3 coding DNA: TGTGCCAGCAGCGCCTACAGGGATGGGGCCCAGTACTTC.